The rows below give T cell receptor beta chains drawn from one sample of a study of Graves' ophthalmopathy and Graves' hyperthyroidism. TCRdb re-called the multiplex PCR reads with MiXCR, one entry per CDR3 protein. The table includes 600,000 to 700,000 distinct CDR3 sequences, about 40% detected once. What was sequenced was peripheral blood. All receptors derive from an adult man with Graves' ophthalmopathy. Both conserved end residues are part of each CDR3. The D gene is left open where the match is weak. Rows give clone size only sometimes, using once, few, many, or a class for an expanded clone.

j_call: TRBJ2-7; d_call: TRBD2; v_call: TRBV12-3/TRBV12-4; clone_size: few; cdr3_length: 15; cdr3_aa: CASSRGTSGLLWQYF; cdr3_nt: TGTGCCAGCAGCCGCGGGACTAGCGGCCTTCTTTGGCAGTACTTC
j_call: TRBJ1-1; d_call: .; v_call: TRBV4-2; clone_size: few; cdr3_length: 15; cdr3_aa: CASSQEKGRRTEAFF; cdr3_nt: TGTGCCAGCAGCCAAGAAAAGGGGCGTCGGACTGAAGCTTTCTTT
j_call: TRBJ2-2; d_call: TRBD2; v_call: TRBV25-1; clone_size: .; cdr3_length: 11; cdr3_aa: CASSEYGGMFF; cdr3_nt: TGTGCCAGCAGTGAATACGGGGGGATGTTTTTT
j_call: TRBJ2-2; d_call: .; v_call: TRBV20-1; clone_size: .; cdr3_length: 13; cdr3_aa: CSAWDTDTGELFF; cdr3_nt: TGCAGTGCATGGGACACCGACACCGGGGAGCTGTTTTTT
j_call: TRBJ2-2; d_call: TRBD1; v_call: TRBV5-1; clone_size: few; cdr3_length: 15; cdr3_aa: CASSLQGASTGELFF; cdr3_nt: TGCGCCAGCAGCTTACAGGGGGCTTCCACCGGGGAGCTGTTTTTT
j_call: TRBJ1-1; d_call: .; v_call: TRBV4-2; clone_size: .; cdr3_length: 16; cdr3_aa: CASSPGWPPRNTEAFF; cdr3_nt: TGTGCCAGCAGTCCCGGGTGGCCGCCCAGGAACACTGAAGCTTTCTTT
j_call: TRBJ2-7; d_call: .; v_call: TRBV25-1; clone_size: .; cdr3_length: 12; cdr3_aa: CASIAQGIEQYF; cdr3_nt: TGTGCCAGTATAGCACAGGGCATCGAGCAGTACTTC
j_call: TRBJ2-7; d_call: .; v_call: TRBV20-1; clone_size: many; cdr3_length: 12; cdr3_aa: CSARSVSVEQYF; cdr3_nt: TGCAGTGCTAGATCCGTGTCAGTCGAGCAGTACTTC
j_call: TRBJ1-2; d_call: TRBD1; v_call: TRBV10-3; clone_size: .; cdr3_length: 13; cdr3_aa: CAISPGQGFGYTF; cdr3_nt: TGTGCCATCAGTCCGGGACAGGGTTTCGGCTACACCTTC
j_call: TRBJ1-2; d_call: .; v_call: TRBV20-1; clone_size: many; cdr3_length: 11; cdr3_aa: CSAATGPGYTF; cdr3_nt: TGCAGTGCGGCCACGGGACCTGGCTACACCTTC
j_call: TRBJ2-7; d_call: .; v_call: TRBV29-1; clone_size: .; cdr3_length: 14; cdr3_aa: CSPSGPSTNYEQYF; cdr3_nt: TGCAGCCCCTCGGGACCGAGTACCAACTACGAGCAGTACTTC
j_call: TRBJ2-5; d_call: TRBD1; v_call: TRBV5-1; clone_size: .; cdr3_length: 15; cdr3_aa: CASSSGDRGEETQYF; cdr3_nt: TGCGCCAGCAGCTCGGGGGACAGGGGTGAAGAGACCCAGTACTTC
j_call: TRBJ1-2; d_call: .; v_call: TRBV2; clone_size: many; cdr3_length: 12; cdr3_aa: CASSPGTYGYTF; cdr3_nt: TGTGCCAGCAGTCCGGGGACGTACGGCTACACCTTC
j_call: TRBJ2-3; d_call: .; v_call: TRBV15; clone_size: .; cdr3_length: 17; cdr3_aa: CATSAGRTVIRTDTQYF; cdr3_nt: TGTGCCACCAGCGCAGGCCGGACAGTCATACGCACAGATACGCAGTATTTT
j_call: TRBJ2-2; d_call: TRBD2; v_call: TRBV7-2; clone_size: many; cdr3_length: 16; cdr3_aa: CASSLSGGATTGELFF; cdr3_nt: TGTGCCAGCAGCTTATCGGGAGGAGCGACCACCGGGGAGCTGTTTTTT
j_call: TRBJ2-7; d_call: TRBD1; v_call: TRBV4-1; clone_size: many; cdr3_length: 13; cdr3_aa: CASSRTTGDEQYF; cdr3_nt: TGCGCCAGCAGCCGAACCACAGGGGACGAGCAGTACTTC
j_call: TRBJ1-2; d_call: .; v_call: TRBV12-5; clone_size: .; cdr3_length: 12; cdr3_aa: CASGLVGQGNTF; cdr3_nt: .
j_call: TRBJ1-3; d_call: TRBD1; v_call: TRBV14; clone_size: .; cdr3_length: 16; cdr3_aa: CASSQEAGQDRNTIYF; cdr3_nt: TGTGCCAGCAGCCAAGAAGCGGGACAGGATCGAAACACCATATATTTT
j_call: TRBJ1-2; d_call: .; v_call: TRBV15; clone_size: .; cdr3_length: 13; cdr3_aa: CAAATGARYGYTF; cdr3_nt: TGTGCCGCAGCGACGGGGGCGCGGTATGGCTACACCTTC
j_call: TRBJ2-7; d_call: TRBD1; v_call: TRBV5-1; clone_size: .; cdr3_length: 16; cdr3_aa: CASSLAVPGQGYEQYF; cdr3_nt: TGCGCCAGCAGCTTGGCGGTACCGGGACAGGGCTACGAGCAGTACTTC
j_call: TRBJ2-7; d_call: .; v_call: TRBV15; clone_size: .; cdr3_length: 15; cdr3_aa: CATSGRIQGSYEQYF; cdr3_nt: TGTGCCACCAGCGGTAGGATACAGGGCTCCTACGAGCAGTACTTC
j_call: TRBJ2-6; d_call: TRBD1; v_call: TRBV29-1; clone_size: many; cdr3_length: 16; cdr3_aa: CSVWGTGGSGANVLTF; cdr3_nt: TGCAGCGTCTGGGGGACAGGGGGCTCTGGGGCCAACGTCCTGACTTTC
j_call: TRBJ1-2; d_call: .; v_call: TRBV10-3; clone_size: many; cdr3_length: 13; cdr3_aa: CAISVLTLYGYTF; cdr3_nt: TGTGCCATCAGTGTTTTGACTCTCTATGGCTACACCTTC
j_call: TRBJ2-7; d_call: TRBD1; v_call: TRBV10-3; clone_size: .; cdr3_length: 17; cdr3_aa: CAISESQGGQGHYEQYF; cdr3_nt: TGTGCCATCAGTGAGTCACAGGGGGGACAGGGACATTACGAGCAGTACTTC
j_call: TRBJ1-5; d_call: .; v_call: TRBV2; clone_size: .; cdr3_length: 15; cdr3_aa: CASSARTRPNQPQHF; cdr3_nt: TGTGCCAGCAGTGCCCGGACTCGGCCCAATCAGCCCCAGCATTTT
j_call: TRBJ2-5; d_call: TRBD2; v_call: TRBV12-5; clone_size: many; cdr3_length: 17; cdr3_aa: CASGLSTLTSGTGAQYF; cdr3_nt: TGTGCTAGTGGTTTGTCCACGCTTACTAGCGGCACGGGGGCCCAGTACTTC
j_call: TRBJ1-1; d_call: TRBD1; v_call: TRBV25-1; clone_size: few; cdr3_length: 15; cdr3_aa: CASSAHGQGRAEAFF; cdr3_nt: TGTGCCAGCAGTGCGCATGGACAGGGTAGGGCTGAAGCTTTCTTT
j_call: TRBJ2-5; d_call: .; v_call: TRBV24-1; clone_size: .; cdr3_length: 15; cdr3_aa: CASSYRDAGRETQYF; cdr3_nt: TGTGCCAGCAGTTATAGGGACGCCGGGAGAGAGACCCAGTACTTC